This record concerns one TCR beta chain sequence. Its antigen is still unknown. The CDR3 covers 15 residues. V trimming: 5 bases; J trimming: 4 bases; junction bases outside the gene matches: 8. CDR1 is MNHEY and CDR2 is SVGAGI in the germline V gene. These data come from a study of shared clonotypes between healthy human individuals. Study summary: Per donor, three plates held CD4 naive cells, three held CD4 memory, two held CD8 naive and one held CD8 memory. General study points: Clonotype sharing among donors was thought likely to change with sequencing depth. In contrast to clonotypes shared by all four donors, non-shared clonotypes had lower generation probabilities.

Sequencing was performed with immunoSEQ multiplex PCR; in TCRdb, only in-frame clones are kept and a portion is missing. The table shows about 550,000 clones, with just under 97% occurring only once. Naive CD8 cells lacked CD45RO and underwent positive selection for CCR7, leaving out terminally differentiated effector memory CD45RA+ cells. V and J are TRBV6-5 and TRBJ2-7; 10 bases are shared with TRBD2. This TCR derives from a woman younger than 45 in good health. Sequenced material: naive CD8+ T cells sorted from blood. Here the CDR3 DNA reads TGTGCCAGCAGTCCCTCAGCGGGAGGGCCTTACGAGCAGTACTTC. Its translation: CASSPSAGGPYEQYF.